These 25 T cell receptor beta chains came from one sample sequenced in a study of blood T cell repertoires in COVID-19. Sequenced by immunoSEQ multiplex PCR; TCRdb stores in-frame clones only, minus some. The repertoire consists of about 73,000 clones, with approximately 83% occurring once and the leading ten covering about 2.5%. The material sequenced was peripheral blood. Source of these receptors: a man older than 75 with active or convalescent COVID-19.

V is TRBV2 and J is TRBJ2-6; weak D call: TRBD1 (5 bases). Between the trimmed V and J ends, which lost 8 bases and 6 bases, there was a span of 11 bases. Germline V gives CDR1 SNHLY, CDR2 FYNNEI. This CDR3 is built from 13 residues. CDR3 sequence (DNA): TGTGCCAGCGGACAAATGGAGGCCAACGTCCTGACTTTC. It specifies CASGQMEANVLTF. The whole variable domain, remainder taken from reference TRBV2 and TRBJ2-6, is EPEVTQTPSHQVTQMGQEVILRCVPISNHLYFYWYRQILGQKVEFLVSFYNNEISEKSEIFDDQFSVERPDGSNFTLKIRSTKLEDSAMYFCASGQMEANVLTFGAGSRLTVL.

J is TRBJ2-7 and V is TRBV6-5; D unresolved. The CDR3 contains 14 residues. Germline CDR1 and CDR2: MNHEY and SVGAGI. V was trimmed by 6 bases and J by 2 bases, leaving 14 bases between them. This CDR3 reads CASRVEQTTYEQYF. CDR3 bases: TGTGCCAGCAGGGTCGAACAGACGACCTACGAGCAGTACTTC.

This clone was counted a few times. The chain links TRBV23-1 to TRBJ1-2; D call uncertain. TRBV23-1 is given ORF status, its function remaining uncertain. Trimming left V 3 bases short and J 9 bases short, with 17 bases between. The CDR3 runs 14 residues. The CDR3 region is CASSHPNSGRCYTF. The CDR3 DNA follows: TGCGCCAGCAGTCACCCCAATTCTGGCAGATGCTACACCTTC.

The chain recombines TRBV5-8 with TRBJ2-3; D is perhaps TRBD1 (5 bases). The CDR3 runs to 12 residues. Germline loops: CDR1 SGHTS, CDR2 YDEGEE. V lost 7 bases to trimming and J lost 2 bases, with 8 bases between them. This chain's CDR3 is CASGANTDTQYF. The CDR3 DNA sequence: TGTGCCAGCGGGGCTAACACAGATACGCAGTATTTT.

The V gene is TRBV6-2 or TRBV6-3, the J gene TRBJ2-7, with 7 bases that match TRBD1. J gave up 5 bases and V 3 bases, and 7 bases lay outside the gene matches. This CDR3 spans 14 amino acids. The germline gives CDR1 MNHEY, CDR2 SVGEGT. CDR3 nucleotides: TGTGCCAGCAGTTATGGAGACAGGGTCAACGAGCAGTACTTC. Translation gives CASSYGDRVNEQYF.

This chain uses TRBV29-1 with TRBJ1-1; D may be TRBD1 (5 bases). In germline, CDR1 is SQVTM, CDR2 ANQGSEA. This CDR3 comprises 11 residues. Trimming pared 7 bases from V and 5 bases from J, leaving 11 bases between. The CDR3 coding sequence is TGCAGCGGGGGGAGTGAGACTGAAGCTTTCTTT. Translated, it gives CSGGSETEAFF.

The V gene is TRBV10-2, the J gene TRBJ2-5, with D perhaps TRBD2 (6 bases). Trimming left V 7 bases short and J 1 base short, with 10 bases between. CDR1 is WSHSY, CDR2 SAAADI, per germline. CDR3 length: 13 amino acids. The CDR3 loop reads CASTRDAQETQYF. DNA for the CDR3: TGCGCCAGCACGCGGGACGCCCAAGAGACCCAGTACTTC.

This clone was observed a few times. The CDR3 bases are TGTGCCAGCAGTTACTCGTCGCCGGGGGATGGCTACACCTTC. It encodes CASSYSSPGDGYTF. The chain is built from TRBV6-2 or TRBV6-3 and TRBJ1-2, with a tentative D call TRBD1 (5 bases). This CDR3 comprises 14 residues. The germline V and J ends were trimmed by 0 bases and 6 bases, with 11 bases remaining between them. Per germline, CDR1 MNHEY and CDR2 SVGEGT.

J is TRBJ2-4 and V is TRBV28, with D unclear. The CDR3 totals 14 residues. The germline V and J ends were trimmed by 3 bases and 7 bases, with 13 bases remaining between them. From germline, CDR1 is MDHEN and CDR2 SYDVKM. CDR3 nucleotides: TGTGCCAGCAGTTTTTCTGGTTTTGGCAACATTCAGTACTTC. Translating it yields CASSFSGFGNIQYF.

The chain couples TRBV3-1 (or the pseudogene TRBV3-2) to TRBJ2-5; 8 nucleotides align to TRBD1. The CDR3 extends over 16 amino acids. V dropped 3 bases and J dropped 5; count of bases not matched to a gene: 11. CDR1 and CDR2 (germline): LGHDT, YNNKEL (reference sequence). The CDR3 DNA is TGTGCCAGCAGCCATACCCAGGGGGCTCACGAGGAGACCCAGTACTTC. Translated, it gives CASSHTQGAHEETQYF.

This clone turned up a few times. The chain uses TRBV5-1 and TRBJ2-2; D perhaps matches TRBD1 (6 bases). Germline lookup yields CDR1 SGHRS and CDR2 YFSETQ. CDR3 length equals 15 residues. V lost 0 bases, J lost 6 bases, and 12 bases lay in between. The DNA of the CDR3 is TGCGCCAGCAGCTTGGGGGGGCCCGGGGCCGGGGAGCTGTTTTTT. Residues: CASSLGGPGAGELFF.

The genes are TRBV12-3 or TRBV12-4 and TRBJ2-5, with 7 bases that match TRBD2. V was clipped by 6 bases and J by 7 bases; unmatched bases: 8. The CDR3 loop spans 13 amino acids. DNA for the CDR3: TGTGCCAGCAGCACCGGGACTACCAGGACCCAGTACTTC. Protein sequence: CASSTGTTRTQYF.

The rearrangement joins TRBV7-9 to TRBJ2-7, with D possibly TRBD1 on 5 matching bases. Trimming took 7 bases from V and 2 from J, leaving 12 bases between them. The germline V gene encodes CDR1 SEHNR and CDR2 FQNEAQ (reference sequence). This CDR3 region has 13 residues. The CDR3 loop reads CASNYLGPYEQYF. For the CDR3, the DNA is TGTGCCAGCAATTACCTGGGGCCCTACGAGCAGTACTTC.

The sample holds one count of this clone. The V and J genes are TRBV10-2 and TRBJ2-7, with a tentative D call TRBD2 (6 bases). There are 13 residues in the CDR3. Deletions cut 2 bases from V and 11 bases from J, with 16 bases between. Germline assignment: CDR1 WSHSY and CDR2 SAAADI. The CDR3, as DNA: TGCGCCAGCAGTGAGACCGCGGGTACGGGGGAGTACTTC. Encoded protein: CASSETAGTGEYF.

The genes are TRBV5-5 and TRBJ1-4; perhaps TRBD1 as D (6 bases). The germline V and J ends were trimmed by 4 bases and 3 bases, with 13 bases remaining between them. Germline CDR1 SGHKS, CDR2 YYEKEE (reference sequence). The CDR3 length is 15 residues. Written as DNA, the CDR3 is TGTGCCAGCAGCCCGAACAGGGCAGCTAATGAAAAACTGTTTTTT. Its protein product is CASSPNRAANEKLFF.

The chain combines TRBV19 with TRBJ1-1, with D possibly matching TRBD1 (6 bases). Germline CDR1 and CDR2: LNHDA and SQIVND (reference sequence). The V gene lost 6 bases and the J gene lost 6 bases, with 11 bases spanning the gap. The length of the CDR3 is 12 residues. The CDR3 spells CASRTGLAEAFF. The CDR3 nucleotides are TGTGCCAGTAGAACAGGGTTGGCTGAAGCTTTCTTT.

The J gene is TRBJ2-1, the V gene TRBV9, with a possible D match to TRBD2 (6 bases). Trimming pared 4 bases from V and 4 bases from J, leaving 9 bases between. Germline V CDR1 and CDR2: SGDLS, YYNGEE. CDR3 length: 13 amino acids. DNA for the CDR3: TGTGCCAGCAGCAGGGACTTTTACAATGAGCAGTTCTTC. This gives the protein CASSRDFYNEQFF.

This rearrangement joins TRBV7-6 to TRBJ2-5, with 15 positions matching TRBD2. CDR3 size: 21 residues. V dropped 0 bases and J dropped 1; count of bases not matched to a gene: 12. CDR1 SGHVS and CDR2 FNYEAQ come from the germline V gene. In nucleotides, the CDR3 is TGTGCCAGCAGCTTAGCCCCCGCGACCCGGACTAGCGGGAGGGCCCAAGAGACCCAGTACTTC. Residues: CASSLAPATRTSGRAQETQYF.

CDR3: CASSPWTGNTGELFF. CDR3 DNA: TGCGCCAGCAGCCCTTGGACAGGGAACACCGGGGAGCTGTTTTTT. The gene calls are TRBV4-1 and TRBJ2-2, with 7 positions matching TRBD1. Trimming removed 4 bases from V and 1 base from J; junction bases left unmatched: 3. The germline V gene has CDR1 MGHRA and CDR2 YSYEKL. There are 15 residues in the CDR3.

The chain combines TRBV5-1 with TRBJ2-3; 10 bases match TRBD2. Germline-derived CDR1 and CDR2 are SGHRS and YFSETQ. The CDR3 is made up of 17 amino acids. The J segment lost 3 bases and the V segment lost 0 bases, leaving 7 bases of the junction unmatched. CDR3 in amino acids: CASSLVVVAGGTDTQYF. As DNA, the CDR3 is TGCGCCAGCAGCTTGGTGGTAGTAGCGGGGGGTACAGATACGCAGTATTTT.

V and J are TRBV5-1 and TRBJ2-1; 10 bases fit TRBD2. The CDR3 runs 15 residues. Germline CDR1 reads SGHRS; CDR2 reads YFSETQ. The junction had 6 bases not matched to a gene; V was cut back by 2 bases and J by 7 bases. The CDR3 DNA reads TGCGCCAGCAGCTTTGTAATGACTAGCGGGAATGAGCAGTTCTTC. Residues: CASSFVMTSGNEQFF. Drawing the rest from reference TRBV5-1 and TRBJ2-1, the complete variable domain is KAGVTQTPRYLIKTRGQQVTLSCSPISGHRSVSWYQQTPGQGLQFLFEYFSETQRNKGNFPGRFSGRQFSNSRSEMNVSTLELGDSALYLCASSFVMTSGNEQFFGPGTRLTVL.

The chain combines TRBV18 with TRBJ2-3, with TRBD2 matching over 12 bases. The V gene's germline CDR1 is KGHSH and CDR2 LQKENI. The CDR3 runs to 21 residues. Germline trimming cut 5 bases from V and 4 bases from J; bases unmatched to any gene: 22. The CDR3 DNA reads TGTGCCAGCTCATCGACAGTCCTCGGACTAGCGGGGAGGAGTTATGCAGATACGCAGTATTTT. Translating gives CASSSTVLGLAGRSYADTQYF.

The chain links TRBV3-1 (or the pseudogene TRBV3-2) to TRBJ1-5; 8 bases match TRBD1. The CDR3 length is 13 residues. Unmatched junction bases numbered 2, after V lost 5 bases and J lost 5 bases. From germline, CDR1 is LGHDT and CDR2 YNNKEL (reference sequence). CDR3 sequence reads: CASSGQGDQPQHF. The DNA for the CDR3 is TGTGCCAGCAGCGGACAGGGCGATCAGCCCCAGCATTTT.

Only one count was recorded for this clone. J is TRBJ2-3 and V is TRBV5-1, with 12 bases identical to TRBD2. CDR1 and CDR2 from the germline V gene are SGHRS and YFSETQ. The J segment lost 2 bases and the V segment lost 2 bases, leaving 6 bases of the junction unmatched. The CDR3 has 17 amino acids. The CDR3 loop reads CASSLSTSGGVTDTQYF. The CDR3 DNA reads as TGCGCCAGCAGCTTATCGACTAGCGGGGGAGTCACAGATACGCAGTATTTT.

This sequence joins TRBV6-5 and TRBJ2-7, with 7 nucleotides matching TRBD1. The CDR3 contains 11 residues. The V gene's germline CDR1 is MNHEY and CDR2 SVGAGI. With 10 bases clipped from V and 6 bases from J, the junction kept 6 bases outside the gene matches. The CDR3 is CATITGVEQYF. The CDR3 nucleotides read TGTGCCACCATTACAGGGGTCGAGCAGTACTTC.